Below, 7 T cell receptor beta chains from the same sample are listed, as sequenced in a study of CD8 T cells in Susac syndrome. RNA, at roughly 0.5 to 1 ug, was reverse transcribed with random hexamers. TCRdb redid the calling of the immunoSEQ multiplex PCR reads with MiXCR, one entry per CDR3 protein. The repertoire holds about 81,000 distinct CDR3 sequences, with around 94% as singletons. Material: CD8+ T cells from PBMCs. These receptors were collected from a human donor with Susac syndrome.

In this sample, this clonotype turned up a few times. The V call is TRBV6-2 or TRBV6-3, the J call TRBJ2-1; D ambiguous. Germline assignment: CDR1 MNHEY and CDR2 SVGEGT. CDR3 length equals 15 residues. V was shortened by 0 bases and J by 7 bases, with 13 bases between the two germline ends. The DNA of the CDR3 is TGTGCCAGCAGTTACTCGGCCAGTGGGGTGAATGAGCAGTTCTTC. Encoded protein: CASSYSASGVNEQFF.

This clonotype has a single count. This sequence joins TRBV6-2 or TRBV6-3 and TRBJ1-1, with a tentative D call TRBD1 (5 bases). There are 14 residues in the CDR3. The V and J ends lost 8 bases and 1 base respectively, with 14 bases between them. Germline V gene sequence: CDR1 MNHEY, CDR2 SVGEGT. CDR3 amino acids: CASYQGRGNTEAFF. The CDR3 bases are TGTGCCAGCTACCAGGGTAGGGGGAACACTGAAGCTTTCTTT.

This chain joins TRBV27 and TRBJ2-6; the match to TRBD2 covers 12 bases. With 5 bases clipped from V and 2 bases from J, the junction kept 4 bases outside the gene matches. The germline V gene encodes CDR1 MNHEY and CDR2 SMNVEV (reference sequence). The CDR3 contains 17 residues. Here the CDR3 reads CASSPWTSGTGANVLTF. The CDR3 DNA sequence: TGTGCCAGCAGTCCCTGGACTAGCGGGACTGGGGCCAACGTCCTGACTTTC.

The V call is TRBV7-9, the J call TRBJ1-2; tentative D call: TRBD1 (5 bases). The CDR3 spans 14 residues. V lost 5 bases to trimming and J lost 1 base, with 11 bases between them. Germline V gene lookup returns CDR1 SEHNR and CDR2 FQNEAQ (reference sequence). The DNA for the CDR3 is TGTGCCAGCAGCCGCCGGGACCTTAACTATGGCTACACCTTC. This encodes CASSRRDLNYGYTF.

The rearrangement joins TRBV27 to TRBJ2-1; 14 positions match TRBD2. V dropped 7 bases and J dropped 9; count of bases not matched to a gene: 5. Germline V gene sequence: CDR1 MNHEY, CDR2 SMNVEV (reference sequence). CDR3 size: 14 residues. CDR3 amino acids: CASTGLAGELEQFF. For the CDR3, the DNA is TGTGCCAGCACGGGACTAGCGGGAGAGCTTGAGCAGTTCTTC.

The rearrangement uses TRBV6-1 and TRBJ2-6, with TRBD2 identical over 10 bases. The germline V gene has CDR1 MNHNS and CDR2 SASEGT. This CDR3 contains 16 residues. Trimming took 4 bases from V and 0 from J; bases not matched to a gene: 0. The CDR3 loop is CASSGTSGSGANVLTF. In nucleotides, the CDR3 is TGTGCCAGCAGTGGGACTAGCGGCTCTGGGGCCAACGTCCTGACTTTC.

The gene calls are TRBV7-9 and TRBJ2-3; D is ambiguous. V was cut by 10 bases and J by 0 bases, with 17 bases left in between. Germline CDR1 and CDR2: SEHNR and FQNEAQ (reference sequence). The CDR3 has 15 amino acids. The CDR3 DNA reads TGTGCCATCCCACCAACATTGGCTAGCACAGATACGCAGTATTTT. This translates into CAIPPTLASTDTQYF.